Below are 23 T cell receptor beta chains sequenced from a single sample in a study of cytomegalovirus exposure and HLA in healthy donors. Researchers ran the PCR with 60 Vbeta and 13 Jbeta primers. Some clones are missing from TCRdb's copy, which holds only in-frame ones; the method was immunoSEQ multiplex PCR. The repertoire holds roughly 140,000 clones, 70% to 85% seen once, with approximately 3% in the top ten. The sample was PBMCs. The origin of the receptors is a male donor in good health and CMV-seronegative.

In DNA, the CDR3 is TGTGCCAGCAGTGGGACAGGAGCTCAAGATACGCAGTATTTT. It is translated as CASSGTGAQDTQYF. The chain carries TRBV6-1 and TRBJ2-3, with 7 bases matching TRBD1. Germline loops: CDR1 MNHNS, CDR2 SASEGT. Trimming at V came to 4 bases and at J to 5 bases, leaving 6 bases not matched to a gene. The CDR3 contains 14 residues.

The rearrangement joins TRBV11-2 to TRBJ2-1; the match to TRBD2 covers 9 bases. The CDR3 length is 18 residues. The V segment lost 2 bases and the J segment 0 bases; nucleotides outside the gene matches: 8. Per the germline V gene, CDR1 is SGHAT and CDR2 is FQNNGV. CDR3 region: CASSLKRASGNSYNEQFF. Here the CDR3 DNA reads TGTGCCAGCAGCTTAAAGCGGGCTAGCGGGAACTCCTACAATGAGCAGTTCTTC.

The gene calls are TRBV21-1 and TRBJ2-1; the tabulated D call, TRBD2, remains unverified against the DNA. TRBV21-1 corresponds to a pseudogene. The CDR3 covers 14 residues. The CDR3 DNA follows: TGTGCCAGCAGCACATGGCGGGTGGACAATGAGCAGTTCTTC. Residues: CASSTWRVDNEQFF.

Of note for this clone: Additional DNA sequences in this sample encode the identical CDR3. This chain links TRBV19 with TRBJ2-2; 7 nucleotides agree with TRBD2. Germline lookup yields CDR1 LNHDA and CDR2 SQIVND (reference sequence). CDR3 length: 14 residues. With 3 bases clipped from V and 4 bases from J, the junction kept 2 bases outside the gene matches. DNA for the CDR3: TGTGCCAGTAGTATTTCGGGGGGCACCGGGGAGCTGTTTTTT. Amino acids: CASSISGGTGELFF.

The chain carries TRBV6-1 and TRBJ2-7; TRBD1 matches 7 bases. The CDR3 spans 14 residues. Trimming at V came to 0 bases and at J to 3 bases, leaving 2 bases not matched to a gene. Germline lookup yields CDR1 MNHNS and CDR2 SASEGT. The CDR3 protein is CASSEAGQSYEQYF. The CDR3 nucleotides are TGTGCCAGCAGTGAAGCGGGACAGAGCTACGAGCAGTACTTC.

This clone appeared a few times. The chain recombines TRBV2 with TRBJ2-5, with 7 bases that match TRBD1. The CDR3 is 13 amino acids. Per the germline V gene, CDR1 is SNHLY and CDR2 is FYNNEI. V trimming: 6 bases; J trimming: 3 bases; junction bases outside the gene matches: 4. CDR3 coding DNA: TGTGCCAGCAGGGGGACAGAAAAAGAGACCCAGTACTTC. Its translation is CASRGTEKETQYF.

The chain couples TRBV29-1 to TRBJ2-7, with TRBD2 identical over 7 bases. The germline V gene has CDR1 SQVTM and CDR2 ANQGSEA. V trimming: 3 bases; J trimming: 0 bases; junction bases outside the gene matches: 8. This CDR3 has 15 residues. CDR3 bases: TGCAGCGTTGATGGTCCGGGAGGATCCTCCTACGAGCAGTACTTC. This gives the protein CSVDGPGGSSYEQYF.

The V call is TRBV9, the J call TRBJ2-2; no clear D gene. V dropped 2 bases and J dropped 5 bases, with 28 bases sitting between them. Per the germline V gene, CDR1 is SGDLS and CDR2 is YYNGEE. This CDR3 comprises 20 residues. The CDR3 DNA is TGTGCCAGCAGCGTTCCCGGCCCCGGGTCCACCCTTGAAAATACCGGGGAGCTGTTTTTT. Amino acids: CASSVPGPGSTLENTGELFF. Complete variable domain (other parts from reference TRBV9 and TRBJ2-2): DSGVTQTPKHLITATGQRVTLRCSPRSGDLSVYWYQQSLDQGLQFLIQYYNGEERAKGNILERFSAQQFPDLHSELNLSSLELGDSALYFCASSVPGPGSTLENTGELFFGEGSRLTVL.

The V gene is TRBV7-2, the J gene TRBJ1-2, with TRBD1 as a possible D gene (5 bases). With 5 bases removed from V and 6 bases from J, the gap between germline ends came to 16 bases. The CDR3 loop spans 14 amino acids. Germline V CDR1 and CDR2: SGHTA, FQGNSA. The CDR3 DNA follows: TGTGCCAGCAGCGCTTCCGGGGGTAGGGATGGCTACACCTTC. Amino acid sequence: CASSASGGRDGYTF.

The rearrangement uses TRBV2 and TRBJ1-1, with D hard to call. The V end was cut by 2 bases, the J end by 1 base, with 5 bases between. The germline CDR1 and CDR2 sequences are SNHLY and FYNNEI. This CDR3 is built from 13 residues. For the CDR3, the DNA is TGTGCCAGCAGTGAAATGGCGAACACTGAAGCTTTCTTT. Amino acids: CASSEMANTEAFF.

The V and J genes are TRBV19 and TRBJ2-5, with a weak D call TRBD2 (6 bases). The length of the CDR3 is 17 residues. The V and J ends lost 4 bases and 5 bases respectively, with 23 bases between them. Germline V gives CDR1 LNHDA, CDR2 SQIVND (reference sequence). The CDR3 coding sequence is TGTGCCAGTAGTAACCACCCCGGGACGCGTGCGGGGGAGACCCAGTACTTC. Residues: CASSNHPGTRAGETQYF.

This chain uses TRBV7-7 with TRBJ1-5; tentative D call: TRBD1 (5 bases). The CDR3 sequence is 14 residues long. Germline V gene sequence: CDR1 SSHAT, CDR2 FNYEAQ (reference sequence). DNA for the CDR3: TGTGCTAGCGAGATGGGGGGGAGCAATCAGCCCCAGCATTTT. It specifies CASEMGGSNQPQHF.

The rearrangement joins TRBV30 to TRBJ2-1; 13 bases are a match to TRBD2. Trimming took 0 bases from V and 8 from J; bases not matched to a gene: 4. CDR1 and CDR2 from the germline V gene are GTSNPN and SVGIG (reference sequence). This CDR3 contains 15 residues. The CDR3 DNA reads TGTGCCTGGAGTGTGGGACTAGCGGGAATCGATGAGCAGTTCTTC. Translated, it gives CAWSVGLAGIDEQFF.

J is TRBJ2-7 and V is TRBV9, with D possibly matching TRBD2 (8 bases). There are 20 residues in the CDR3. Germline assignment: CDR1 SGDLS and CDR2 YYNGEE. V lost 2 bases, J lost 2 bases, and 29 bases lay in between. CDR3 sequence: CASSVGTDTSGYPLTYEQYF. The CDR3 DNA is TGTGCCAGCAGCGTTGGGACAGATACTAGCGGCTACCCCCTGACCTACGAGCAGTACTTC.

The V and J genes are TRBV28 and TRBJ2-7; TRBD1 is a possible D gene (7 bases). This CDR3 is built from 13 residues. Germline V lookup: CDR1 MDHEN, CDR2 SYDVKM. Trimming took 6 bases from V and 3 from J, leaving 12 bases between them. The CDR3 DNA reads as TGTGCCAGCAGCCCAGGGGGGTTCTACGAGCAGTACTTC. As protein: CASSPGGFYEQYF.

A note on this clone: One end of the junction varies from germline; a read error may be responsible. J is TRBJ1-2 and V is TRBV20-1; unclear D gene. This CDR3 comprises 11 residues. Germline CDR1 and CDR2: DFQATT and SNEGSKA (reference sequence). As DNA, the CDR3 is TGCAGTGCTAGAGATCTCGGTATTGAACTCTTC. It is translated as CSARDLGIELF.

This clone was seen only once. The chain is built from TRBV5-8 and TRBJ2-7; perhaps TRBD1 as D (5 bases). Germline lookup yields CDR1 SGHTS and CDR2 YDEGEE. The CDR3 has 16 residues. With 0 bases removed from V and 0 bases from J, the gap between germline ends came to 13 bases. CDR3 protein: CASSLAAGRSSYEQYF. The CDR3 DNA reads TGTGCCAGCAGCTTGGCCGCAGGGCGAAGCTCCTACGAGCAGTACTTC.

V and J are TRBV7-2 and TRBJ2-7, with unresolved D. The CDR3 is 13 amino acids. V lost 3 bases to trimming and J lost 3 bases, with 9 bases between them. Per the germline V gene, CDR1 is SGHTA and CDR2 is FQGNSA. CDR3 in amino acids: CASSFGSIYEQYF. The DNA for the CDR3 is TGTGCCAGCAGCTTCGGTAGTATCTACGAGCAGTACTTC.

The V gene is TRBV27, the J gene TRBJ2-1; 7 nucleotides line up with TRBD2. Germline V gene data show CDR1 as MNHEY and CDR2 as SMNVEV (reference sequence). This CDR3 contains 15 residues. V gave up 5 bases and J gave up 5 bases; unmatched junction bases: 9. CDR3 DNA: TGTGCCAGCAGTACTCTCGCGGGAGCCAACAATGAGCAGTTCTTC. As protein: CASSTLAGANNEQFF.

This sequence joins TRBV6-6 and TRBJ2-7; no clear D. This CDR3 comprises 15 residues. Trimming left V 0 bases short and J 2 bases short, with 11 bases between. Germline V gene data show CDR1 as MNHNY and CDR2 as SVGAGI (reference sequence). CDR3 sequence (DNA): TGTGCCAGCAGTTACTCGAGTACCTATCCCTACGAGCAGTACTTC. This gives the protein CASSYSSTYPYEQYF.

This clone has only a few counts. Here the CDR3 DNA reads TGTGCCAGCAGCCGGCGGCCACTGGACAGGGGCACTGAAGCTTTCTTT. Protein sequence: CASSRRPLDRGTEAFF. The chain recombines TRBV11-2 with TRBJ1-1; TRBD1 matches at 9 bases. CDR1 SGHAT and CDR2 FQNNGV come from the germline V gene. This CDR3 has 16 residues. V was clipped by 5 bases and J by 4 bases; unmatched bases: 11.

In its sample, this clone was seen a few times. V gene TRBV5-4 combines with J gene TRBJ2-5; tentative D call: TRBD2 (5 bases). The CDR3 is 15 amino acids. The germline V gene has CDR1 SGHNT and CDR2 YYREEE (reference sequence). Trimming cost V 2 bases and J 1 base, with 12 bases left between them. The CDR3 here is CASSFVGGSQETQYF. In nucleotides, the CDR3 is TGTGCCAGCAGCTTCGTCGGAGGCAGCCAAGAGACCCAGTACTTC.

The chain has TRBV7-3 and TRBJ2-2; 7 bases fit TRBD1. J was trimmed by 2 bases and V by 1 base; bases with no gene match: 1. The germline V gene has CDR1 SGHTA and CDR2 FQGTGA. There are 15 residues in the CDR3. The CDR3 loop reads CASSLIGGNTGELFF. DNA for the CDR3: TGTGCCAGCAGCTTAATAGGGGGCAACACCGGGGAGCTGTTTTTT.